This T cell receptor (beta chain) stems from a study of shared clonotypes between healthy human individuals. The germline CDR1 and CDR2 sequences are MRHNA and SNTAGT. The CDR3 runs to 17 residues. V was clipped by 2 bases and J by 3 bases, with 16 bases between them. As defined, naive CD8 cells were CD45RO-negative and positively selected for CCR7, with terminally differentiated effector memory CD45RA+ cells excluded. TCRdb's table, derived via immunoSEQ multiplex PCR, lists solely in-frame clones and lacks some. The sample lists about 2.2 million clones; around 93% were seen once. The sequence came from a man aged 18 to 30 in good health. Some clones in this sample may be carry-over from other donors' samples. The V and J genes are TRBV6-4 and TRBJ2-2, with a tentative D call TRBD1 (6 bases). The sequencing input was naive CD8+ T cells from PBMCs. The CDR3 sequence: CASSDGPGASYTGELFF. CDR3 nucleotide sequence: TGTGCCAGCAGTGACGGCCCAGGGGCTTCATACACCGGGGAGCTGTTTTTT.